This TCR beta chain is drawn from a study of early stage breast cancer tumors. This table comes from immunoSEQ multiplex PCR, and its TCRdb copy is limited to in-frame clones, with some not included. The sample contains about 30,000 clones, 55% to 75% of which appear only once. CDR1 is SGHRS and CDR2 is YFSETQ in the germline V gene. The V segment lost 0 bases and the J segment 7 bases; nucleotides outside the gene matches: 5. This CDR3 contains 15 residues. The V gene is TRBV5-1, the J gene TRBJ2-1, with 9 positions matching TRBD2. The receptor comes from a person aged 50-59 years with breast cancer. Sequenced input: blood. The CDR3 here is CASSLGLAEVNEQFF. For the CDR3, the DNA is TGCGCCAGCAGCTTGGGACTAGCGGAAGTGAATGAGCAGTTCTTC.